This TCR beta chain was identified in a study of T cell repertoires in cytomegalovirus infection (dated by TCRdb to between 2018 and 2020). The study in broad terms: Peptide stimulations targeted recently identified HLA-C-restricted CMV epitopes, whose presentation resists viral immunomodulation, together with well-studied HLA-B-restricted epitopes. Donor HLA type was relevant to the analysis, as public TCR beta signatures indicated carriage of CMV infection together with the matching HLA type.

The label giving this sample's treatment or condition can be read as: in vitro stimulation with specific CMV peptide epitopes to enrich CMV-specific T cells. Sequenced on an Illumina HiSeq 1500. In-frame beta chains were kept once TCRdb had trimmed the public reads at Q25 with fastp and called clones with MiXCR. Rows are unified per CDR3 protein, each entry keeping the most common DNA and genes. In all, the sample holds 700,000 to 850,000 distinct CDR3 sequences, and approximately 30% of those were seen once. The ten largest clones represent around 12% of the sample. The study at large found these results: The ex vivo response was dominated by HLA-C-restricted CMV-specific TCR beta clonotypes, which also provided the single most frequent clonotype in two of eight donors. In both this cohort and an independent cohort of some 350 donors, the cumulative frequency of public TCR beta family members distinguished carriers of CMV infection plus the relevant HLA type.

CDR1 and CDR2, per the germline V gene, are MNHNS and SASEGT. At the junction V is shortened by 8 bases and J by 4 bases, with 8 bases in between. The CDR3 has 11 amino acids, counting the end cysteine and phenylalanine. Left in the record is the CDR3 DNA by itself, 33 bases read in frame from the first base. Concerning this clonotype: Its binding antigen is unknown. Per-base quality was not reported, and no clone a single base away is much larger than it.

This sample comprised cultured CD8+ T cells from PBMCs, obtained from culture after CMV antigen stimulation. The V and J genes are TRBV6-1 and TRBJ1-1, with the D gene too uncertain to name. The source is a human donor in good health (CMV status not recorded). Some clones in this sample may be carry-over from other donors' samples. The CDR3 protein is CASGRITEAFF. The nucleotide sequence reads TGTGCCAGCGGTAGGATCACTGAAGCTTTCTTT.